This entry concerns a single T cell receptor (beta chain). The assay was immunoSEQ multiplex PCR, and TCRdb's table has in-frame clones only and misses some. This table holds tens of thousands of clones, around 94% found once. This record belongs to a study of T cell changes during pregnancy in multiple sclerosis. V dropped 0 bases and J dropped 6; count of bases not matched to a gene: 8. This CDR3 is 15 amino acids long. The V gene's germline CDR1 is SGHRS and CDR2 YFSETQ. Sequences were derived from CD4+ T cells from peripheral blood mononuclear cells, sampled in the first trimester of pregnancy. The chain links TRBV5-1 to TRBJ1-2, with 7 positions matching TRBD1. The clonotype originates from a female donor with multiple sclerosis, enrolled in a pregnancy study. DNA of the CDR3: TGCGCCAGCAGCTTGGCTCTTCCAGGGGGTGATGGCTACACCTTC. Its protein product is CASSLALPGGDGYTF.